This T cell receptor (beta chain) was obtained from a study of HIV-infected patients and healthy controls. This clonotype was seen more than once but under ten times. The repertoire came from unfractionated whole blood and reflected all unsorted peripheral T cells. There are 14 residues in the CDR3. Germline V lookup: CDR1 KGHSH, CDR2 LQKENI. V lost 0 bases and J lost 7, with 10 bases in between. Alpha and beta constant-region primers primed reverse transcription of around 540 ng RNA. Each of the alpha and beta chains got its own library through chain-specific third strand synthesis with indices. TCRdb called the 5' RACE reads again in MiXCR, with one record for every CDR3 protein. The top ten clones hold around 7.9% of a sample with about 15,000 distinct CDR3 sequences, about 7.7% of them seen once.

The sequence was obtained from an adult in good health. Sequenced input: blood. This rearrangement joins TRBV18 to TRBJ2-1, with D tentatively TRBD1 or TRBD2 (6 bases each). The CDR3, as DNA: TGTGCCAGCTCACCACCGCCGGGGGCTAATGAGCAGTTCTTC. It encodes CASSPPPGANEQFF.